One and the same sample provided the 19 T cell receptor beta chains below, sequenced in a study of blood T cell repertoires in COVID-19. Assay: immunoSEQ multiplex PCR; the TCRdb copy retains only in-frame clones and omits some. The sample lists tens of thousands of clones, around 85% occurring once. Sequenced: peripheral blood. The receptors here all came from a man between 65 and 85 years old with COVID-19, enrolled during active disease.

The CDR3 sequence is CASSRGLGNYGYTF. CDR3 bases: TGTGCCAGCAGCAGGGGGCTGGGTAACTATGGCTACACCTTC. The chain joins TRBV27 to TRBJ1-2; 8 bases match TRBD1. Per the germline V gene, CDR1 is MNHEY and CDR2 is SMNVEV (reference sequence). The CDR3 is 14 amino acids. Losses at the gene ends were 6 bases for V and 1 base for J; bases not matched to a gene: 4.

This chain links TRBV5-6 with TRBJ1-3; no reliable D call. Germline-derived CDR1 and CDR2 are SGHDT and YYEEEE. The V end lost 0 bases, the J end lost 0 bases, and 4 bases lay between the germline ends. The CDR3 has 14 amino acids. CDR3 residues: CASSLDSSGNTIYF. For the CDR3, the DNA is TGTGCCAGCAGCTTGGATAGCTCTGGAAACACCATATATTTT.

In this sample, this clone turned up a few times. This chain joins TRBV6-6 and TRBJ1-2; 9 bases fit TRBD1. Per germline, CDR1 MNHNY and CDR2 SVGAGI (reference sequence). The CDR3 is made up of 14 amino acids. V lost 7 bases to trimming and J lost 3 bases; unmatched junction nucleotides: 6. CDR3 amino acids: CASNDRGTDYGYTF. The CDR3 region has the DNA TGTGCCAGCAACGACAGGGGGACAGACTATGGCTACACCTTC.

The chain has TRBV5-6 and TRBJ1-2; TRBD1 is a possible D gene (5 bases). CDR1 is SGHDT and CDR2 is YYEEEE in the germline V gene. The CDR3 has 14 amino acids. The V end lost 0 bases, the J end lost 1 base, and 7 bases lay between the germline ends. Here the CDR3 DNA reads TGTGCCAGCAGCTTGGTGGGGCTTAACTATGGCTACACCTTC. Translated: CASSLVGLNYGYTF.

Worth noting for this clone: No DNA is shown, since the ends of the CDR3 on it are uncertain; the CDR3 is the one TCRdb lists. This chain links TRBV2 with TRBJ1-1; the table calls TRBD1, which could not be checked here. Looked up from germline, CDR1 is SNHLY and CDR2 is FYNNEI. With termini counted, the CDR3 has 14 amino acids. The CDR3 loop is CASILDSGHTEAFF.

The V gene is TRBV9, the J gene TRBJ2-5, with a possible D match to TRBD1 (6 bases). Germline CDR1 reads SGDLS; CDR2 reads YYNGEE. V shed 4 bases and J shed 1 base, with 8 bases lying between them. CDR3 length: 13 amino acids. CDR3 in amino acids: CASSPDSQETQYF. CDR3 in DNA: TGTGCCAGCAGCCCGGACAGCCAAGAGACCCAGTACTTC.

This clone came up once. V is TRBV5-5 and J is TRBJ2-5; 8 bases match TRBD1. The CDR3 length is 14 residues. The trim removed 0 bases at V and 4 bases at J, leaving 2 bases unmatched. Germline CDR1 is SGHKS and CDR2 is YYEKEE (reference sequence). This CDR3 reads CASSLVQGVETQYF. The CDR3 DNA reads TGTGCCAGCAGCTTGGTACAGGGGGTAGAGACCCAGTACTTC.

In DNA form, the CDR3 reads TGTGCCAGCAGTCCCACCCTGGGGGGGTATAATGAGCAGTTCTTC. Translated, it gives CASSPTLGGYNEQFF. The V and J genes are TRBV7-3 and TRBJ2-1; 7 bases match TRBD2. V gave up 6 bases and J gave up 7 bases; unmatched junction bases: 12. The germline gives CDR1 SGHTA, CDR2 FQGTGA. The CDR3 has 15 amino acids.

The J gene is TRBJ1-2, the V gene TRBV6-5; possible D gene TRBD1, 6 bases. CDR3 length: 15 residues. CDR1 and CDR2 from the germline V gene are MNHEY and SVGAGI. V shed 6 bases and J shed 4 bases, with 18 bases lying between them. The CDR3 reads CASSPTIGTPYGYTF. The CDR3 nucleotides read TGTGCCAGCAGCCCAACCATAGGGACACCCTATGGCTACACCTTC.

This chain links TRBV19 with TRBJ1-3; 7 bases agree with TRBD1. CDR3 length: 14 amino acids. After removal of 3 bases from V and 6 bases from J, the junction contained 5 bases not matched to a gene. Looked up from germline, CDR1 is LNHDA and CDR2 is SQIVND (reference sequence). The CDR3 DNA reads TGTGCCAGTAGTATTTTGGACAGGCCAAACACCATATATTTT. Translation gives CASSILDRPNTIYF.

J is TRBJ1-2 and V is TRBV2; D unclear. The CDR3 covers 13 residues. Trimming took 3 bases from V and 4 from J, leaving 9 bases between them. CDR1 SNHLY and CDR2 FYNNEI come from the germline V gene. In DNA, the CDR3 is TGTGCCAGCAGTGATTCAAAATTCTATGGCTACACCTTC. Translated: CASSDSKFYGYTF. The full variable domain, completed using reference TRBV2 and TRBJ1-2, is EPEVTQTPSHQVTQMGQEVILRCVPISNHLYFYWYRQILGQKVEFLVSFYNNEISEKSEIFDDQFSVERPDGSNFTLKIRSTKLEDSAMYFCASSDSKFYGYTFGSGTRLTVV.

This sequence joins TRBV29-1 and TRBJ2-5; perhaps TRBD2 as D (6 bases). V lost 4 bases and J 6 bases, leaving 18 bases between the germline ends. Germline-derived CDR1 and CDR2 are SQVTM and ANQGSEA. CDR3 size: 14 residues. The CDR3 is CSVAQAGFVKTQYF. As DNA, the CDR3 is TGCAGCGTTGCCCAAGCGGGTTTTGTGAAGACCCAGTACTTC.

This CDR3 is CATSRDGLGSAPYGYTF. DNA of the CDR3: TGTGCCACCAGCAGAGATGGTTTGGGCTCCGCTCCCTATGGCTACACCTTC. The chain carries TRBV15 and TRBJ1-2; D remains unclear. In germline, CDR1 is LNHNV, CDR2 YYDKDF (reference sequence). The germline V and J ends were trimmed by 0 bases and 4 bases, with 18 bases remaining between them. The CDR3 length is 17 residues.

This clone was recorded once. The chain couples TRBV20-1 to TRBJ1-1; D gene uncertain. Germline values: CDR1 DFQATT, CDR2 SNEGSKA (reference sequence). Deletions cut 7 bases from V and 0 bases from J, with 6 bases between. The CDR3 sequence is 11 residues long. CDR3: CSGQVNTEAFF. The DNA for the CDR3 is TGCAGTGGTCAGGTGAACACTGAAGCTTTCTTT.

The chain is built from TRBV4-1 and TRBJ2-2; possible D gene TRBD1, 6 bases. The CDR3 extends over 17 amino acids. CDR1 and CDR2 (germline): MGHRA, YSYEKL. Between the trimmed V and J ends, which lost 4 bases and 0 bases, there was a span of 15 bases. CDR3 coding DNA: TGCGCCAGCAGCCGACAGGCCTACCACGCGAACACCGGGGAGCTGTTTTTT. This sequence encodes CASSRQAYHANTGELFF.

The chain combines TRBV19 with TRBJ1-5; 8 nucleotides match TRBD1. Germline V gene data show CDR1 as LNHDA and CDR2 as SQIVND (reference sequence). The junction had 10 bases not matched to a gene; V was cut back by 8 bases and J by 4 bases. The CDR3 extends over 15 amino acids. The CDR3 is CASSRGTGINQPQHF. In DNA form, the CDR3 reads TGTGCCAGTTCTCGCGGGACAGGTATAAATCAGCCCCAGCATTTT.

This chain connects TRBV4-2 to TRBJ1-5; 9 positions match TRBD1. The CDR3 has 17 amino acids. Germline V gene sequence: CDR1 LGHNA, CDR2 YNFKEQ. The trim removed 1 base at V and 0 bases at J, leaving 4 bases unmatched. The CDR3 is CASSQGQGGGSNQPQHF. The CDR3 nucleotides read TGTGCCAGCAGCCAAGGACAGGGGGGAGGTAGCAATCAGCCCCAGCATTTT.

This chain joins TRBV9 and TRBJ2-4, with 9 bases fitting TRBD2. Trimming removed 4 bases from V and 3 bases from J; junction bases left unmatched: 8. The CDR3 is 16 residues long. Germline CDR1 and CDR2: SGDLS and YYNGEE. The CDR3 nucleotides are TGTGCCAGCAGCCCAGGACTAGCGAGTGGCAAAAACATTCAGTACTTC. Translation: CASSPGLASGKNIQYF.

The chain joins TRBV11-1 to TRBJ2-7; 11 nucleotides align to TRBD2. From germline, CDR1 is SGHAT and CDR2 FQDESV (reference sequence). The CDR3 is made up of 15 amino acids. V dropped 6 bases and J dropped 0; count of bases not matched to a gene: 4. CDR3 DNA: TGTGCCAGCAGACTGGGACTAGCGGCCTCCTACGAGCAGTACTTC. Protein: CASRLGLAASYEQYF.